These 22 T cell receptor beta chains were sequenced from one sample in a study of T cells in Graves' hyperthyroidism and ophthalmopathy. Authors of the study amplified TCR beta CDR3 regions from RNA transcripts. TCR CDR3 underwent first-round RT-PCR with the HTBI primer set. TCRdb redid the calling of the multiplex PCR reads with MiXCR, one entry per CDR3 protein. The sample contains 40,000 to 60,000 distinct CDR3 sequences, about half of which appear only once. Sequenced input: blood. The origin of the receptors is a woman in her forties or fifties with Graves' ophthalmopathy.

This clonotype was counted a few times. This chain joins TRBV7-3 and TRBJ2-7, with 10 bases aligning to TRBD2. The trim removed 5 bases at V and 2 bases at J, leaving 6 bases unmatched. The CDR3 covers 15 residues. From germline, CDR1 is SGHTA and CDR2 FQGTGA. CDR3 sequence (DNA): TGTGCCAGCAGCCCGGGGAGCGGGGGGGCCTACGAGCAGTACTTC. Amino acid sequence: CASSPGSGGAYEQYF.

This clonotype was counted ten times or more. The rearrangement uses TRBV19 and TRBJ2-7; the D is unclear. The ends were cut back, 3 bases at V and 0 bases at J, with 9 bases in the middle. Germline lookup yields CDR1 LNHDA and CDR2 SQIVND (reference sequence). CDR3 length: 14 residues. The CDR3 spells CASSIGVSSYEQYF. The CDR3 DNA sequence: TGTGCCAGTAGTATTGGGGTAAGCTCCTACGAGCAGTACTTC. The whole variable domain, filled in from reference TRBV19 and TRBJ2-7, reads DGGITQSPKYLFRKEGQNVTLSCEQNLNHDAMYWYRQDPGQGLRLIYYSQIVNDFQKGDIAEGYSVSREKKESFPLTVTSAQKNPTAFYLCASSIGVSSYEQYFGPGTRLTVT.

Points on this clonotype: Possible read error: a much larger clone is one base away. The chain's CDR3 is CASRLNRSGNTEAFF. The CDR3 DNA is TGTGCCAGCAGATTAAACAGGAGTGGCAACACTGAAGCTTTCTTT. The chain has TRBV12-3 or TRBV12-4 and TRBJ1-1; TRBD1 is a possible D gene (5 bases). Trimming cost V 6 bases and J 2 bases, with 16 bases left between them. The CDR3 is 15 amino acids.

In regard to this clonotype: This could be a read error, since a much larger clone is one nucleotide away. Written as DNA, the CDR3 is TGTGCCAGTAGAAGAACAACTAGCGGGAGTGCCTACGAGCTGTACTTC. Its protein is CASRRTTSGSAYELYF. The V gene is TRBV19, the J gene TRBJ2-7; 11 bases line up with TRBD2. Germline values: CDR1 LNHDA, CDR2 SQIVND (reference sequence). This CDR3 region has 16 residues. Together with reference TRBV19 and TRBJ2-7, the CDR3 gives the full variable domain: DGGITQSPKYLFRKEGQNVTLSCEQNLNHDAMYWYRQDPGQGLRLIYYSQIVNDFQKGDIAEGYSVSREKKESFPLTVTSAQKNPTAFYLCASRRTTSGSAYELYFGPGTRLTVT.

The sample holds a few counts of this clonotype. This chain connects TRBV2 to TRBJ1-1; 12 nucleotides match TRBD1. This CDR3 contains 18 residues. CDR1 SNHLY and CDR2 FYNNEI come from the germline V gene. The V gene end was trimmed by 8 bases and the J gene end by 0 bases; junction bases not matched to a gene: 13. The CDR3 sequence is CASSDGDRGLRVNTEAFF. Written as DNA, the CDR3 is TGTGCCAGCTCAGACGGGGACAGGGGGCTTCGCGTGAACACTGAAGCTTTCTTT. Together with reference TRBV2 and TRBJ1-1, the CDR3 gives the full variable domain: EPEVTQTPSHQVTQMGQEVILRCVPISNHLYFYWYRQILGQKVEFLVSFYNNEISEKSEIFDDQFSVERPDGSNFTLKIRSTKLEDSAMYFCASSDGDRGLRVNTEAFFGQGTRLTVV.

This clonotype was seen ten or more times. The genes are TRBV6-1 and TRBJ2-1; tentatively, D is TRBD2 (5 bases). Germline loops: CDR1 MNHNS, CDR2 SASEGT. The CDR3 has 12 residues. The V and J ends lost 1 base and 15 bases respectively, with 13 bases between them. DNA of the CDR3: TGTGCCAGCAGTGAAGGACGAGGGAAGAGGTTCTTC. This translates into CASSEGRGKRFF.

This clonotype was counted many times. The rearrangement joins TRBV12-5 to TRBJ2-5; a possible D gene is TRBD2 (5 bases). CDR1 is LGHNT and CDR2 is FRNRAP in the germline V gene. CDR3 size: 12 residues. Deletions cut 6 bases from V and 5 bases from J, with 10 bases between. The DNA of the CDR3 is TGTGCTAGTGGGGGAGACGGGGAGACCCAGTACTTC. Translated: CASGGDGETQYF.

There are many counts of this clonotype. The gene calls are TRBV6-2 or TRBV6-3 and TRBJ2-5; 8 bases are a match to TRBD1. Germline-derived CDR1 and CDR2 are MNHEY and SVGEGT. This CDR3 is 15 amino acids long. V shed 0 bases, J shed 6 bases, and the junction held 6 bases outside the gene matches. The CDR3 bases are TGTGCCAGCAGTTACTCGCTCGGACAGGGACAGACCCAGTACTTC. It codes for CASSYSLGQGQTQYF.

This chain links TRBV5-1 with TRBJ2-1; no firm D call. The J call is in doubt because the DNA end fits TRBJ2-7 better. Per the germline V gene, CDR1 is SGHRS and CDR2 is YFSETQ. This CDR3 region has 13 residues. The CDR3 nucleotides are TGCGCCAGCAGCTCGAGCTCCTACGATGAGCAGTACTTC. It specifies CASSSSSYDEQYF.

A single count supports this clonotype. At one of its ends the junction is not consistent with the germline gene, which may arise from a read error. The chain couples TRBV5-1 to TRBJ2-1, with 8 bases matching TRBD2. Germline CDR1 and CDR2: SGHRS and YFSETQ. The CDR3 is made up of 15 amino acids. The CDR3 DNA reads as TGCGCCAGCAGCTTGACTAGCGGATTTAACAATGGGCAGCTCTTC. It specifies CASSLTSGFNNGQLF.

As concerns this clonotype: An end of the junction differs from the germline gene, which may be a read error. The chain joins TRBV9 to TRBJ2-2; 8 bases map to TRBD1. This CDR3 is 15 amino acids long. Germline V lookup: CDR1 SGDLS, CDR2 YYNGEE. CDR3 protein: CASSQDGTGTGELFF. CDR3 DNA: TGCGCCAGCAGCCAGGACGGGACAGGCACCGGGGAGCTGTTTTTT.

In its sample, this clonotype was seen many times. The CDR3 region has the DNA TGCAGTGCTAGAGATCCGGGATTACCGAACACTGAAGCTTTCTTT. It codes for CSARDPGLPNTEAFF. This chain joins TRBV20-1 and TRBJ1-1; D is unresolved. This CDR3 is 15 amino acids long. Germline V gene sequence: CDR1 DFQATT, CDR2 SNEGSKA (reference sequence). V lost 0 bases and J lost 1, with 12 bases in between.

This clonotype appeared many times. The chain is built from TRBV7-9 and TRBJ2-6; no firm D call. V dropped 5 bases and J dropped 2 bases, with 7 bases sitting between them. The CDR3 covers 14 residues. Germline assignment: CDR1 SEHNR and CDR2 FQNEAQ (reference sequence). CDR3 loop: CASSPRAGANVLTF. The CDR3 region has the DNA TGTGCCAGCAGCCCTCGAGCTGGGGCCAACGTCCTGACTTTC.

In DNA form, the CDR3 reads TGTGCCAGCAGCCGACGACAGGGGGAGAGCTCCTACGAGCAGTACTTC. Its protein product is CASSRRQGESSYEQYF. The chain has TRBV7-9 and TRBJ2-7, with 9 positions matching TRBD1. Germline CDR1 is SEHNR and CDR2 is FQNEAQ (reference sequence). The CDR3 has 16 amino acids. The J segment lost 0 bases and the V segment lost 5 bases, leaving 8 bases of the junction unmatched.

This clonotype was observed at least ten times. The chain joins TRBV28 to TRBJ1-2, with D possibly being TRBD1 (5 bases). V shed 9 bases and J shed 2 bases, with 7 bases lying between them. This CDR3 region has 11 residues. Germline V CDR1 and CDR2: MDHEN, SYDVKM. Here the CDR3 reads CASGANYGYTF. The DNA for the CDR3 is TGTGCCAGTGGGGCGAACTATGGCTACACCTTC.

This clonotype is judged medium-sized (0.01 to 0.1%). The chain combines TRBV24-1 with TRBJ2-5; no definite D call. V was clipped by 3 bases and J by 3 bases, with 7 bases between them. Germline V gene lookup returns CDR1 KGHDR and CDR2 SFDVKD. The CDR3 consists of 13 residues. The CDR3 DNA follows: TGTGCCACCAGTGATCCGTTTAAAGAGACCCAGTACTTC. Protein sequence: CATSDPFKETQYF.

This clonotype was seen at least ten times. The rearrangement joins TRBV12-3 or TRBV12-4 to TRBJ2-1; 10 bases fit TRBD2. CDR3 length: 15 amino acids. V lost 5 bases, J lost 6 bases, and 7 bases stayed unmatched. Here the CDR3 DNA reads TGTGCCAGCAGTGACCTAGCGGGAGTATCCAATGAGCAGTTCTTC. It codes for CASSDLAGVSNEQFF.

The table lists this clonotype with many counts. The rearrangement links TRBV3-1 to TRBJ1-6, with D unclear. CDR1 is LGHDT and CDR2 is YNNKEL in the germline V gene (reference sequence). This CDR3 has 14 residues. V lost 2 bases, J lost 6 bases, and 8 bases lay in between. The CDR3 nucleotides read TGTGCCAGCAGCCAAACCCCCATTAATTCACCCCTCCACTTT. Its protein product is CASSQTPINSPLHF.

This clonotype came up many times. The chain is built from TRBV9 and TRBJ1-1, with D uncertain. This CDR3 contains 14 residues. CDR1 SGDLS and CDR2 YYNGEE come from the germline V gene. Trimming took 4 bases from V and 2 from J, leaving 12 bases between them. As DNA, the CDR3 is TGTGCCAGCAGCCCCTATGGGGATAACACTGAAGCTTTCTTT. Its translation: CASSPYGDNTEAFF. Variable domain in full (rest from reference TRBV9 and TRBJ1-1): DSGVTQTPKHLITATGQRVTLRCSPRSGDLSVYWYQQSLDQGLQFLIQYYNGEERAKGNILERFSAQQFPDLHSELNLSSLELGDSALYFCASSPYGDNTEAFFGQGTRLTVV.

This clonotype was observed many times. This chain joins TRBV2 and TRBJ2-5, with D perhaps assigned TRBD1 or TRBD2 (6 bases each). The CDR3 covers 14 residues. Trimming removed 2 bases at V and 5 bases at J, with 12 bases between. CDR1 and CDR2 from the germline V gene are SNHLY and FYNNEI. The CDR3 nucleotides read TGTGCCAGCAGTGAATACAAGGGGGGTGAGACCCAGTACTTC. The encoded protein is CASSEYKGGETQYF.

J is TRBJ2-3 and V is TRBV9; TRBD1 is a possible D gene (5 bases). Trimming took off 3 bases at V and 3 bases at J, with 5 bases between the two ends. Germline V gene data show CDR1 as SGDLS and CDR2 as YYNGEE. This CDR3 contains 12 residues. This CDR3 is CASSEGTDTQYF. CDR3 DNA sequence: TGTGCCAGCAGCGAGGGGACAGATACGCAGTATTTT.

Worth noting for this clonotype: A much larger clonotype is one base distant, so this may be a read error. The final CDR3 position lacks the conserved phenylalanine or tryptophan, pointing to a likely read error. The rearrangement uses TRBV6-2 or TRBV6-3 and TRBJ1-4; a weak D match, TRBD1 (6 bases). Germline V gives CDR1 MNHEY, CDR2 SVGEGT. The CDR3 totals 14 residues. V lost 5 bases and J 7 bases, leaving 14 bases between the germline ends. The CDR3 DNA follows: TGTGCCAGCAGTCCACAGGGATGGAGTGAAAAACTGTTTGTT. The encoded protein is CASSPQGWSEKLFV.